A single sample gave rise to the 25 T cell receptor beta chains below, sequenced in a study of T cells after yellow fever vaccination. TCRdb re-called the 5' RACE reads with MiXCR, one entry per CDR3 protein. The table includes around 320,000 distinct CDR3 sequences, about 10% detected once. The starting material was CD4+ T cells sorted from PBMCs, obtained 45 days after the yellow fever booster vaccination. The receptors stem from a man aged 18 to 30 who received the YFV17D yellow fever vaccine.

There are many counts of this clonotype. The J gene is TRBJ2-3, the V gene TRBV4-1; 11 positions match TRBD2. There are 16 residues in the CDR3. The J segment lost 1 base and the V segment lost 4 bases, leaving 4 bases of the junction unmatched. Germline V CDR1 and CDR2: MGHRA, YSYEKL. The CDR3 reads CASSLAGGPRTDTQYF. CDR3 coding DNA: TGCGCCAGCAGCCTAGCGGGGGGGCCTCGCACAGATACGCAGTATTTT.

This clonotype occurred a few times. This sequence joins TRBV7-9 and TRBJ1-4; tentative D call: TRBD1 (6 bases). Germline loops: CDR1 SEHNR, CDR2 FQNEAQ (reference sequence). V shed 5 bases and J shed 6 bases, with 19 bases lying between them. The CDR3 is 16 amino acids. The CDR3 is CASSPLGGTRDEKLFF. DNA of the CDR3: TGTGCCAGCAGCCCCCTAGGCGGGACAAGAGATGAAAAACTGTTTTTT.

Ten or more counts support this clonotype. The rearrangement joins TRBV7-2 to TRBJ2-1; TRBD2 matches 13 bases. Looked up from germline, CDR1 is SGHTA and CDR2 is FQGNSA. With V trimmed by 4 bases and J by 6 bases, 6 bases remained unmatched. The CDR3 runs to 16 residues. CDR3 loop: CASSSWRLAGGNEQFF. For the CDR3, the DNA is TGTGCCAGCAGCTCATGGCGACTAGCGGGGGGCAATGAGCAGTTCTTC.

The gene calls are TRBV5-1 and TRBJ2-4; 8 bases agree with TRBD2. The CDR3 spans 15 residues. The trim removed 2 bases at V and 5 bases at J, leaving 6 bases unmatched. Germline CDR1 is SGHRS and CDR2 is YFSETQ. The chain's CDR3 is CASSLWRGAENIQYF. CDR3 nucleotides: TGCGCCAGCAGCTTATGGCGGGGGGCCGAAAACATTCAGTACTTC.

This clonotype was detected only a few times. The chain employs TRBV13 and TRBJ2-3; TRBD1 matches 10 bases. J gave up 14 bases and V 5 bases, and 13 bases lay outside the gene matches. CDR1 PRHDT and CDR2 FYEKMQ come from the germline V gene (reference sequence). The CDR3 contains 14 residues. The CDR3: CASSRRDRGFKLYF. In DNA, the CDR3 is TGTGCCAGCAGCCGCCGGGACAGGGGTTTTAAGCTGTATTTT.

This chain uses TRBV3-1 with TRBJ2-1; D is tentatively TRBD1 or TRBD2 (5 bases each). Per the germline V gene, CDR1 is LGHDT and CDR2 is YNNKEL (reference sequence). Trimming shortened V by 4 bases and J by 10 bases, and 17 bases separated the two germline ends. CDR3 length equals 14 residues. The CDR3 spells CASSPLFREREQFF. CDR3 DNA: TGTGCCAGCAGCCCTTTATTCAGGGAGAGGGAGCAGTTCTTC.

This clonotype was counted a few times. The V gene is TRBV6-5, the J gene TRBJ1-6; TRBD1 might be the D (5 bases). V lost 4 bases to trimming and J lost 10 bases, with 20 bases between them. The CDR3 consists of 16 residues. The V gene's germline CDR1 is MNHEY and CDR2 SVGAGI. CDR3 loop: CASSWQGLTLGSPLHF. DNA of the CDR3: TGTGCCAGCAGTTGGCAGGGTCTGACACTTGGGTCACCCCTCCACTTT.

V and J are TRBV15 and TRBJ1-6; unclear D gene. The length of the CDR3 is 16 residues. The V end was cut by 1 base, the J end by 7 bases, with 14 bases between. CDR1 is LNHNV and CDR2 is YYDKDF in the germline V gene (reference sequence). The CDR3 DNA sequence: TGTGCCACCAGCAGAGTTAGGGCAGGCGCGAATTCACCCCTCCACTTT. It yields the protein CATSRVRAGANSPLHF.

There are many counts of this clonotype. The chain has TRBV7-9 and TRBJ2-7; D gene uncertain. V was pared by 5 bases and J by 5 bases, with 7 bases between. The CDR3 contains 11 residues. Germline values: CDR1 SEHNR, CDR2 FQNEAQ (reference sequence). The CDR3 sequence is CASSQAHEQYV. Written as DNA, the CDR3 is TGTGCCAGCAGCCAGGCGCACGAGCAGTACGTC.

V usage is TRBV6-1 and J usage is TRBJ1-1; D gene unclear. CDR3 length: 13 residues. Trimming pared 5 bases from V and 0 bases from J, leaving 7 bases between. Looked up from germline, CDR1 is MNHNS and CDR2 is SASEGT. The CDR3 protein is CASSTRMNTEAFF. The CDR3, as DNA: TGTGCCAGCAGTACCAGAATGAACACTGAAGCTTTCTTT.

This clonotype was seen at least ten times. This chain joins TRBV3-1 and TRBJ2-6; D unclear. This CDR3 spans 13 amino acids. V was shortened by 5 bases and J by 4 bases, with 6 bases between the two germline ends. Germline CDR1 LGHDT, CDR2 YNNKEL (reference sequence). DNA of the CDR3: TGTGCCAGCAGCTCAACAGGGGCCAACGTCCTGACTTTC. Translation: CASSSTGANVLTF.

This chain connects TRBV7-9 to TRBJ2-1, with a tentative D call TRBD2 (6 bases). Trimming shortened V by 5 bases and J by 0 bases, and 29 bases separated the two germline ends. Germline values: CDR1 SEHNR, CDR2 FQNEAQ (reference sequence). The CDR3 extends over 21 amino acids. CDR3 nucleotides: TGTGCCAGCAGCCCCTCGGTCTTCTTGGGGGGAGCGAAAAACTCCTACAATGAGCAGTTCTTC. It encodes CASSPSVFLGGAKNSYNEQFF.

The chain employs TRBV5-4 and TRBJ2-3, with 11 nucleotides matching TRBD2. There are 16 residues in the CDR3. V shed 1 base and J 4 bases; nucleotides not matched to a gene: 5. From germline, CDR1 is SGHNT and CDR2 YYREEE (reference sequence). CDR3 sequence: CASSLRLAGGPDTQYF. DNA for the CDR3: TGTGCCAGCAGCTTGAGGCTAGCGGGGGGACCAGATACGCAGTATTTT. Using reference TRBV5-4 and TRBJ2-3 for the parts outside the CDR3, the full variable domain is ETGVTQSPTHLIKTRGQQVTLRCSSQSGHNTVSWYQQALGQGPQFIFQYYREEENGRGNFPPRFSGLQFPNYSSELNVNALELDDSALYLCASSLRLAGGPDTQYFGPGTRLTVL.

V is TRBV7-9 and J is TRBJ1-2; D remains ambiguous. CDR3 size: 13 residues. Germline CDR1 reads SEHNR; CDR2 reads FQNEAQ (reference sequence). Trimming took off 5 bases at V and 3 bases at J, with 10 bases between the two ends. The DNA of the CDR3 is TGTGCCAGCAGCCCAGACATGGACTATGGCTACACCTTC. Its translation is CASSPDMDYGYTF. Supplemented by reference TRBV7-9 and TRBJ1-2, the full variable domain reads DTGVSQNPRHKITKRGQNVTFRCDPISEHNRLYWYRQTLGQGPEFLTYFQNEAQLEKSRLLSDRFSAERPKGSFSTLEIQRTEQGDSAMYLCASSPDMDYGYTFGSGTRLTVV.

In this sample, this clonotype turned up a few times. The genes are TRBV7-2 and TRBJ1-2; D uncertain. The CDR3 contains 12 residues. Germline V gives CDR1 SGHTA, CDR2 FQGNSA. Trimming removed 1 base at V and 7 bases at J, with 7 bases between. CDR3 DNA: TGTGCCAGCAGCTTAGATGACGTTGGCTACACCTTC. It codes for CASSLDDVGYTF.

This clonotype appeared a few times. This chain links TRBV5-1 with TRBJ2-3; D possibly corresponds to TRBD1 (5 bases). Germline CDR1 SGHRS, CDR2 YFSETQ. This CDR3 region has 16 residues. V gave up 0 bases and J gave up 0 bases, with 11 bases separating them. CDR3 bases: TGCGCCAGCAGCTTGGCCGACAGTCCCAGCACAGATACGCAGTATTTT. Residues: CASSLADSPSTDTQYF.

The chain recombines TRBV5-1 with TRBJ2-4; unclear D gene. This CDR3 contains 14 residues. V gave up 4 bases and J gave up 7 bases, with 15 bases separating them. Looked up from germline, CDR1 is SGHRS and CDR2 is YFSETQ. CDR3: CASSTLGPENIQYF. Written as DNA, the CDR3 is TGCGCCAGCAGCACCCTCGGACCGGAGAACATTCAGTACTTC.

Comments on this clonotype: The DNA is omitted, as the CDR3 cannot be located on it reliably, and the CDR3 follows TCRdb's listing. The chain recombines TRBV21-1 with TRBJ1-1. TRBV21-1 is termed a pseudogene. The CDR3 is 14 residues long, counting both termini. CDR3 region: CASSKVGGGTEAFF.

V is TRBV5-1 and J is TRBJ2-2; D is undetermined. This CDR3 spans 17 amino acids. Germline V gene data show CDR1 as SGHRS and CDR2 as YFSETQ. Trimming cost V 4 bases and J 0 bases, with 16 bases left between them. CDR3 coding DNA: TGCGCCAGCAGCCCCCGCGCAGGACCCTCGAACACCGGGGAGCTGTTTTTT. Protein product: CASSPRAGPSNTGELFF.

This clonotype was detected many times. This chain connects TRBV4-1 to TRBJ2-3; the match to TRBD2 covers 9 bases. With V trimmed by 2 bases and J by 4 bases, 16 bases remained unmatched. Germline V gene lookup returns CDR1 MGHRA and CDR2 YSYEKL. The CDR3 is 19 residues long. The CDR3 loop reads CASSQPGRRGAGGSDTQYF. DNA for the CDR3: TGCGCCAGCAGCCAACCAGGGAGAAGAGGAGCGGGGGGTTCAGATACGCAGTATTTT.

This clonotype was counted only a few times. V and J are TRBV4-1 and TRBJ2-3, with TRBD1 matching over 7 bases. There are 17 residues in the CDR3. The junction had 9 bases not matched to a gene; V was cut back by 1 base and J by 2 bases. CDR1 and CDR2 (germline): MGHRA, YSYEKL. Here the CDR3 reads CASSQVNMGQNTDTQYF. The CDR3 nucleotides read TGCGCCAGCAGCCAAGTCAATATGGGACAGAACACAGATACGCAGTATTTT.

This chain links TRBV4-3 with TRBJ2-1; TRBD2 agrees at 7 bases. J was trimmed by 8 bases and V by 1 base; bases with no gene match: 5. Germline-derived CDR1 and CDR2 are LGHNA and YSLEER. The CDR3 is made up of 14 amino acids. CDR3 sequence reads: CASSQAGLIDEQFF. DNA of the CDR3: TGCGCCAGCAGCCAAGCGGGACTAATCGATGAGCAGTTCTTC.

This clonotype has more than one count but fewer than ten. The chain uses TRBV11-2 and TRBJ1-1, with D tentatively TRBD1 (6 bases). V lost 5 bases, J lost 5 bases, and 15 bases lay in between. CDR1 SGHAT and CDR2 FQNNGV come from the germline V gene. This CDR3 region has 14 residues. The CDR3 DNA sequence: TGTGCCAGCAGCCGCAGGGGAAGGGGGACTGAAGCTTTCTTT. It codes for CASSRRGRGTEAFF.

The CDR3 region has the DNA TGTGCCAGCAGTTATCTTTGGGCTAGCGGGGGGGCCTTTGATGAGCAGTTCTTC. Protein: CASSYLWASGGAFDEQFF. The rearrangement uses TRBV6-2 or TRBV6-3 and TRBJ2-1, with 12 bases fitting TRBD2. Per germline, CDR1 MNHEY and CDR2 SVGEGT. Trimming cost V 3 bases and J 8 bases; bases outside gene matches: 14. The CDR3 runs 18 residues.

CDR3 amino acids: CASSLSGRKPQHF. The CDR3 DNA follows: TGTGCCAGCAGCCTATCCGGGAGAAAGCCCCAGCATTTT. This chain links TRBV7-2 with TRBJ1-5; D not certain. Germline assignment: CDR1 SGHTA and CDR2 FQGNSA. Trimming pared 5 bases from V and 8 bases from J, leaving 13 bases between. The CDR3 consists of 13 residues.